The T cell receptor (beta chain) described here comes from a study of cytomegalovirus exposure and HLA in healthy donors. Amplification used 60 Vbeta primers and 13 Jbeta primers. Sequenced by immunoSEQ multiplex PCR; TCRdb stores in-frame clones only, minus some. The sample has about 140,000 clones, approximately 80% seen once. The CDR3 is 15 amino acids. Germline CDR1 reads KGHSH; CDR2 reads LQKENI. The V and J ends lost 2 bases and 5 bases, in that order; junction bases with no gene match: 1. These donors, healthy bone marrow donors, were studied. The sample holds one count of this clone. The source is a woman between 40 and 55 years old in good health and CMV-seropositive. Sequenced: PBMCs. The gene calls are TRBV18 and TRBJ2-3; 13 nucleotides agree with TRBD2. CDR3 sequence: CASSPGTSGEDTQYF. CDR3 nucleotides: TGTGCCAGCTCACCAGGGACTAGCGGGGAAGATACGCAGTATTTT.